These 17 T cell receptor beta chains came from one sample sequenced in a study of control samples from healthy donors and cancer patients. Generated by immunoSEQ multiplex PCR, the TCRdb table keeps only in-frame clones and is missing some. The sample contains about 98,000 clones, 75% to 85% of which appear only once. The sample taken for sequencing was blood. The receptors derive from a woman aged 25 to 39 in good health.

This sequence joins TRBV6-2 or TRBV6-3 and TRBJ1-2; 7 nucleotides align to TRBD1. The CDR3 contains 15 residues. Looked up from germline, CDR1 is MNHEY and CDR2 is SVGEGT. V lost 6 bases and J lost 6; bases outside the gene matches: 13. Here the CDR3 reads CASSVLRGTAHGYTF. The CDR3 DNA is TGTGCCAGCAGCGTTCTCCGAGGGACAGCTCATGGCTACACCTTC.

The chain uses TRBV3-1 (or the pseudogene TRBV3-2) and TRBJ1-2; possible D gene TRBD1, 6 bases. V lost 4 bases to trimming and J lost 5 bases, with 20 bases between them. Germline V gene sequence: CDR1 LGHDT, CDR2 YNNKEL (reference sequence). The CDR3 consists of 16 residues. The CDR3 here is CASSPRGRGGYYGYTF. In nucleotides, the CDR3 is TGTGCCAGCAGCCCCAGGGGACGCGGCGGTTATTATGGCTACACCTTC.

The V and J genes are TRBV12-3 or TRBV12-4 and TRBJ2-2; no reliable D call. This CDR3 has 12 residues. V shed 3 bases and J shed 7 bases, with 6 bases lying between them. The CDR3 sequence is CASSFGLGELFF. In DNA form, the CDR3 reads TGTGCCAGCAGTTTCGGGCTCGGGGAGCTGTTTTTT.

The chain is built from TRBV5-1 and TRBJ1-1; D unresolved. This CDR3 comprises 16 residues. Trimming took off 7 bases at V and 0 bases at J, with 19 bases between the two ends. Germline V gene lookup returns CDR1 SGHRS and CDR2 YFSETQ. CDR3 nucleotides: TGCGCCAGCGCCGAAGGCGACTTAAGGGTGAACACTGAAGCTTTCTTT. Protein product: CASAEGDLRVNTEAFF.

Judged by abundance, this clone is medium-sized. The chain employs TRBV30 and TRBJ2-3; 7 nucleotides align to TRBD1. The V gene's germline CDR1 is GTSNPN and CDR2 SVGIG (reference sequence). The junction had 14 bases not matched to a gene; V was cut back by 2 bases and J by 15 bases. The CDR3 contains 13 residues. This chain's CDR3 is CAWSINTGEPRYF. The CDR3 nucleotides are TGTGCCTGGAGTATCAACACAGGGGAACCTCGATATTTT.

V gene TRBV7-6 combines with J gene TRBJ1-1; possibly TRBD1 for D (5 bases). The CDR3 length is 16 residues. CDR1 and CDR2 (germline): SGHVS, FNYEAQ. V lost 5 bases and J 7 bases, leaving 23 bases between the germline ends. The CDR3: CASSLRDRGGGGEAFF. The CDR3 DNA reads as TGTGCCAGCAGCCTCCGGGACCGGGGTGGGGGGGGTGAAGCTTTCTTT.

This rearrangement joins TRBV13 to TRBJ1-2; no definite D call. The CDR3 loop spans 14 amino acids. Germline V gives CDR1 PRHDT, CDR2 FYEKMQ (reference sequence). With 1 base removed from V and 5 bases from J, the gap between germline ends came to 11 bases. The CDR3 is CASSLEQNFYGYTF. In DNA, the CDR3 is TGTGCCAGCAGCTTAGAACAGAACTTTTATGGCTACACCTTC.

V and J are TRBV19 and TRBJ1-4; D may be TRBD1 (5 bases). The CDR3 runs to 16 residues. Germline V gives CDR1 LNHDA, CDR2 SQIVND (reference sequence). V lost 4 bases and J 0 bases, leaving 12 bases between the germline ends. This chain's CDR3 is CASSKTALATNEKLFF. CDR3 DNA sequence: TGTGCCAGTAGTAAGACAGCTTTAGCAACTAATGAAAAACTGTTTTTT.

The V gene is TRBV12-5, the J gene TRBJ1-1, with D uncertain. Germline V CDR1 and CDR2: LGHNT, FRNRAP. The CDR3 sequence is 15 residues long. Trimming removed 0 bases at V and 1 base at J, with 9 bases between. CDR3 amino acids: CASGLVVQRNTEAFF. Here the CDR3 DNA reads TGTGCTAGTGGTTTGGTAGTCCAGCGGAACACTGAAGCTTTCTTT.

This clone was observed a handful of times. The DNA of the CDR3 is TGTGCCACCAGCAGAGATCTAGCAGGTATCACAGATACGCAGTATTTT. Translating it yields CATSRDLAGITDTQYF. J is TRBJ2-3 and V is TRBV15; D may be TRBD2 (5 bases). Per the germline V gene, CDR1 is LNHNV and CDR2 is YYDKDF (reference sequence). Trimming left V 0 bases short and J 2 bases short, with 12 bases between. The CDR3 has 16 residues. The whole variable domain, remainder taken from reference TRBV15 and TRBJ2-3, is DAMVIQNPRYQVTQFGKPVTLSCSQTLNHNVMYWYQQKSSQAPKLLFHYYDKDFNNEADTPDNFQSRRPNTSFCFLDIRSPGLGDTAMYLCATSRDLAGITDTQYFGPGTRLTVL.

The genes are TRBV19 and TRBJ1-5; a possible D gene is TRBD1 (5 bases). The CDR3 has 22 amino acids. V was shortened by 4 bases and J by 0 bases, with 31 bases between the two germline ends. Germline lookup yields CDR1 LNHDA and CDR2 SQIVND (reference sequence). The CDR3 loop reads CASSTVPNGRGWRVFSNQPQHF. As DNA, the CDR3 is TGTGCCAGTAGTACCGTACCGAACGGGAGGGGATGGCGGGTATTTAGCAATCAGCCCCAGCATTTT.

The J gene is TRBJ1-2, the V gene TRBV20-1; D gene unclear. The germline V gene encodes CDR1 DFQATT and CDR2 SNEGSKA (reference sequence). This CDR3 spans 8 amino acids. DNA for the CDR3: TGCAGCCGCGATGGCTACACCTTC. Encoded protein: CSRDGYTF.

The CDR3 region is CATSSSGTGGPYEQYF. CDR3 in DNA: TGTGCCACCAGTTCTTCCGGGACAGGGGGCCCCTACGAGCAGTACTTC. The genes are TRBV24-1 and TRBJ2-7, with 12 bases matching TRBD1. The CDR3 is 16 amino acids. Germline V gene lookup returns CDR1 KGHDR and CDR2 SFDVKD. Germline trimming cut 6 bases from V and 2 bases from J; bases unmatched to any gene: 7.

The rearrangement joins TRBV5-1 to TRBJ2-3, with D perhaps TRBD1 or TRBD2 (5 bases each). Deletions cut 5 bases from V and 1 base from J, with 11 bases between. This CDR3 is built from 14 residues. Germline values: CDR1 SGHRS, CDR2 YFSETQ. CDR3 sequence: CASRQVGGTDTQYF. The CDR3 DNA sequence: TGCGCCAGCAGACAGGTGGGGGGCACAGATACGCAGTATTTT.

This clone occurred a few times. This chain connects TRBV5-1 to TRBJ1-1; D remains ambiguous. Trimming removed 1 base from V and 4 bases from J, with 11 bases in between. CDR3 length equals 14 residues. Germline-derived CDR1 and CDR2 are SGHRS and YFSETQ. CDR3 in DNA: TGCGCCAGCAGCTTGAATACCGGAGGCACTGAAGCTTTCTTT. Translation: CASSLNTGGTEAFF.

V usage is TRBV18 and J usage is TRBJ1-5; a possible D gene is TRBD1 (6 bases). The germline V and J ends were trimmed by 6 bases and 3 bases, with 12 bases remaining between them. This CDR3 has 14 amino acids. Germline loops: CDR1 KGHSH, CDR2 LQKENI. The CDR3 spells CASSRGGYNQPQHF. The CDR3 DNA reads TGTGCCAGCTCGCGAGGGGGGTACAATCAGCCCCAGCATTTT.

The chain uses TRBV27 and TRBJ1-5, with 9 bases that match TRBD1. The CDR3 runs to 17 residues. The junction had 10 bases not matched to a gene; V was cut back by 6 bases and J by 1 base. Per germline, CDR1 MNHEY and CDR2 SMNVEV (reference sequence). The CDR3 DNA is TGTGCCAGCAGAATGGGGACAGGGCAGGGGAGCAATCAGCCCCAGCATTTT. It encodes CASRMGTGQGSNQPQHF.